What follows are 16 T cell receptor beta chains derived from one specimen sequenced in a study of metastatic and nonmetastatic thyroid tumors. TCRdb re-called the PCR reads with MiXCR. This sample yields over 10,000 clones, of which 9.5% to 13% are seen a single time; approximately 30% belongs to the top ten. Thyroid surgery had not been preceded by any treatment in any patient. The sample was blood. These receptors came from a female donor with papillary thyroid cancer or a benign thyroid nodule (not recorded which). Some clones in this sample may be carry-over from other donors' samples.

This clone was seen more than once but under ten times. V usage is TRBV2 and J usage is TRBJ1-1; no clear D. The V and J ends lost 4 bases and 3 bases respectively, with 9 bases between them. The germline V gene encodes CDR1 SNHLY and CDR2 FYNNEI. The length of the CDR3 is 13 residues. CDR3 residues: CASSVDGYTEAFF. The DNA of the CDR3 is TGTGCCAGCAGTGTCGACGGATACACTGAAGCTTTCTTT.

The J gene is TRBJ2-3, the V gene TRBV25-1; D possibly corresponds to TRBD1 (5 bases). Germline V gives CDR1 MGHDK, CDR2 SYGVNS. V lost 10 bases to trimming and J lost 5 bases, with 13 bases between them. The CDR3 consists of 12 residues. CDR3 sequence: CATSVGQDTQYF. The CDR3 DNA follows: TGTGCCACAAGCGTGGGGCAAGATACGCAGTATTTT.

By proportion, this clone is medium-sized. This chain connects TRBV12-3 or TRBV12-4 to TRBJ2-1; 11 nucleotides line up with TRBD2. The CDR3 loop spans 15 amino acids. Trimming took 6 bases from V and 6 from J; bases not matched to a gene: 7. The CDR3 DNA reads TGTGCCAGCAGCAGATCCGGGACTAGCGGCAATGAGCAGTTCTTC. Translating gives CASSRSGTSGNEQFF.

The sample holds many counts of this clone. The chain carries TRBV7-9 and TRBJ2-2; D is unclear. Germline V lookup: CDR1 SEHNR, CDR2 FQNEAQ (reference sequence). Between the trimmed V and J ends, which lost 7 bases and 1 base, there was a span of 13 bases. CDR3 length equals 15 residues. The CDR3 nucleotides read TGTGCCAGCACCCCCTCTGGGGTGAACACCGGGGAGCTGTTTTTT. Its protein product is CASTPSGVNTGELFF.

This clone was detected ten times or more. The rearrangement uses TRBV20-1 and TRBJ1-6; 8 nucleotides align to TRBD1. V dropped 0 bases and J dropped 6; count of bases not matched to a gene: 7. The CDR3 is 16 residues long. Germline lookup yields CDR1 DFQATT and CDR2 SNEGSKA (reference sequence). The CDR3 is CSARDLGQGSNSPLHF. CDR3 nucleotide sequence: TGCAGTGCTAGAGATCTAGGACAGGGAAGTAATTCACCCCTCCACTTT.

This clone has a count of ten or more. V and J are TRBV6-1 and TRBJ2-5; no clear D. CDR1 and CDR2 from the germline V gene are MNHNS and SASEGT. V lost 6 bases and J lost 4, with 6 bases in between. CDR3 length: 11 amino acids. CDR3 loop: CASRLSETQYF. CDR3 nucleotides: TGTGCCAGCAGGCTTTCAGAGACCCAGTACTTC.

Judged by abundance, this clone is medium-sized. The genes are TRBV28 and TRBJ1-6, with no clear D. The germline V gene has CDR1 MDHEN and CDR2 SYDVKM. The CDR3 totals 15 residues. V gave up 2 bases and J gave up 0 bases, with 5 bases separating them. CDR3 coding DNA: TGTGCCAGCAGTTTAGGGGTCTCCTATAATTCACCCCTCCACTTT. Its translation: CASSLGVSYNSPLHF.

This clone has a count of ten or more. A read error may explain this, as a much larger clone is one base away. The CDR3 loop reads CASSDLGGEALF. CDR3 DNA: TGTGCCAGCAGTGACCTGGGGGGTGAAGCTCTCTTT. The gene calls are TRBV6-1 and TRBJ1-1, with D perhaps TRBD1 (5 bases). The germline CDR1 and CDR2 sequences are MNHNS and SASEGT. This CDR3 has 12 residues.

This clone was recorded a few times. At one of its ends the junction is not consistent with the germline gene, which may arise from a read error. The chain links TRBV24-1 to TRBJ2-2; a weak D match, TRBD2 (6 bases). CDR1 and CDR2 from the germline V gene are KGHDR and SFDVKD. The length of the CDR3 is 14 residues. The CDR3 protein is CATTPDYNTGELFF. DNA of the CDR3: TGTGCCACCACCCCGGACTATAACACCGGGGAGTTGTTTTTT.

This clone was found many times. The chain employs TRBV11-2 and TRBJ1-2; D possibly corresponds to TRBD1 (6 bases). This CDR3 has 16 residues. Germline V CDR1 and CDR2: SGHAT, FQNNGV. The V end lost 5 bases, the J end lost 8 bases, and 24 bases lay between the germline ends. The CDR3 loop is CASSEYTGIKIYGYTF. The CDR3 nucleotides are TGTGCCAGCAGCGAATATACAGGGATTAAAATCTACGGCTACACCTTC.

This clone has a count of ten or more. This chain uses TRBV28 with TRBJ2-5, with TRBD2 identical over 13 bases. CDR3 size: 16 residues. Per germline, CDR1 MDHEN and CDR2 SYDVKM. The ends lost 2 bases at V and 6 bases at J; junction bases unmatched: 6. CDR3 bases: TGTGCCAGCAGTTTAACCGGGACTAGCGGGGCCCAGACCCAGTACTTC. This gives the protein CASSLTGTSGAQTQYF. Filled out from reference TRBV28 and TRBJ2-5, the complete variable domain reads DVKVTQSSRYLVKRTGEKVFLECVQDMDHENMFWYRQDPGLGLRLIYFSYDVKMKEKGDIPEGYSVSREKKERFSLILESASTNQTSMYLCASSLTGTSGAQTQYFGPGTRLLVL.

By sample fraction, this clone is medium-sized. V and J are TRBV6-1 and TRBJ1-1, with 9 positions matching TRBD1. Germline CDR1 is MNHNS and CDR2 is SASEGT. V lost 7 bases, J lost 1 base, and 7 bases stayed unmatched. The CDR3 consists of 15 residues. The CDR3 spells CASKFMGQGNTEAFF. As DNA, the CDR3 is TGTGCCAGCAAATTTATGGGACAGGGGAACACTGAAGCTTTCTTT.

This clone has at least ten counts. The chain uses TRBV9 and TRBJ2-7; D is uncertain. The germline V gene encodes CDR1 SGDLS and CDR2 YYNGEE. This CDR3 comprises 12 residues. V was trimmed by 3 bases and J by 4 bases, leaving 8 bases between them. DNA for the CDR3: TGTGCCAGCAGCGGCGACGGATACGAGCAGTACTTC. Translation gives CASSGDGYEQYF.

In its sample, this clone ranks as medium-sized. Within the sample, other DNA sequences also encode this same CDR3. V and J are TRBV12-3 or TRBV12-4 and TRBJ2-2; a possible D gene is TRBD2 (6 bases). The CDR3 loop spans 14 amino acids. Trimming stripped 10 bases from V and 5 bases from J, with 17 bases between. As DNA, the CDR3 is TGTGCCATCCGCCGGGGGATAAGTACCGGGGAGCTGTTTTTT. Translating it yields CAIRRGISTGELFF.

This clone was recorded many times. The CDR3 region is CATSGTDDYEQYF. In DNA, the CDR3 is TGTGCCACCTCCGGGACAGATGACTACGAGCAGTACTTC. The V call is TRBV7-8, the J call TRBJ2-7; 7 bases are a match to TRBD1. Per germline, CDR1 SGHVS and CDR2 FQNEAQ. The junction had 9 bases not matched to a gene; V was cut back by 10 bases and J by 3 bases. This CDR3 has 13 residues.

This clone appeared many times. The chain uses TRBV5-4 and TRBJ1-1; TRBD1 agrees at 9 bases. Germline CDR1 reads SGHNT; CDR2 reads YYREEE (reference sequence). V shed 1 base, J shed 11 bases, and the junction held 27 bases outside the gene matches. There are 20 residues in the CDR3. CDR3 sequence: CASSLKRRLDRGERATGAFF. The CDR3 DNA reads TGTGCCAGCAGCTTGAAAAGGAGGCTAGACAGGGGGGAAAGGGCTACAGGGGCTTTCTTT.